These 32 T cell receptor beta chains originate from one sample sequenced in a study of blood T cell repertoires in COVID-19. Sequenced by immunoSEQ multiplex PCR; TCRdb stores in-frame clones only, minus some. The sample records 200,000 to 300,000 clones, around nine tenths being singletons. Specimen: peripheral blood. These receptor sequences come from a woman in her fifties or sixties who had recovered from COVID-19.

The chain links TRBV7-3 to TRBJ1-2, with TRBD1 matching 11 bases. V lost 2 bases, J lost 4 bases, and 3 bases stayed unmatched. From germline, CDR1 is SGHTA and CDR2 FQGTGA. The CDR3 is made up of 15 amino acids. The chain's CDR3 is CASSLGQGALYGYTF. The CDR3 region has the DNA TGTGCCAGCAGCTTAGGACAGGGGGCTCTCTATGGCTACACCTTC.

CDR3 in amino acids: CASSLDGGGPPYEQYF. CDR3 nucleotides: TGCGCCAGCAGCTTGGACGGCGGGGGCCCACCCTACGAGCAGTACTTC. The rearrangement links TRBV5-1 to TRBJ2-7; TRBD2 might be the D (7 bases). Trimming took off 0 bases at V and 2 bases at J, with 15 bases between the two ends. The CDR3 covers 16 residues. The germline gives CDR1 SGHRS, CDR2 YFSETQ.

This clone has more than one count but fewer than ten. The CDR3 DNA follows: TGCGCCAGCACCCCGACGACTTTTCTAGAACCGAATGAGCAGTTCTTC. Translated: CASTPTTFLEPNEQFF. The V gene is TRBV4-1, the J gene TRBJ2-1; D is uncertain. CDR1 is MGHRA and CDR2 is YSYEKL in the germline V gene. The CDR3 has 16 amino acids. V lost 7 bases and J lost 7, with 23 bases in between.

The gene calls are TRBV5-1 and TRBJ2-2; 7 nucleotides agree with TRBD1. The junction had 7 bases not matched to a gene; V was cut back by 4 bases and J by 1 base. The CDR3 is 16 amino acids. Germline-derived CDR1 and CDR2 are SGHRS and YFSETQ. CDR3 loop: CASSPRTGGNTGELFF. The CDR3 DNA sequence: TGCGCCAGCAGCCCCAGGACAGGCGGGAACACCGGGGAGCTGTTTTTT.

This sequence joins TRBV5-1 and TRBJ2-7; 14 nucleotides match TRBD2. This CDR3 spans 18 amino acids. Germline trimming cut 4 bases from V and 0 bases from J; bases unmatched to any gene: 9. Germline V lookup: CDR1 SGHRS, CDR2 YFSETQ. CDR3 nucleotide sequence: TGCGCCAGCAGCCGGGGGACTAGCGGGGGCCCGAGCTCCTACGAGCAGTACTTC. This translates into CASSRGTSGGPSSYEQYF.

This chain connects TRBV15 to TRBJ1-5; D unresolved. The V gene lost 1 base and the J gene lost 3 bases, with 4 bases spanning the gap. This CDR3 contains 13 residues. Germline V CDR1 and CDR2: LNHNV, YYDKDF (reference sequence). The CDR3 DNA reads as TGTGCCACCAGCAGAGCCTCCAATCAGCCCCAGCATTTT. The encoded protein is CATSRASNQPQHF.

The chain joins TRBV5-4 to TRBJ1-3; D uncertain. CDR1 SGHNT and CDR2 YYREEE come from the germline V gene (reference sequence). The V and J ends lost 3 bases and 0 bases respectively, with 4 bases between them. The CDR3 runs 13 residues. The CDR3, as DNA: TGTGCCAGCAGCTCCCGCTCTGGAAACACCATATATTTT. Protein: CASSSRSGNTIYF.

CDR3: CASSLPGGGTNTGELFF. The CDR3 DNA sequence: TGCGCCAGCAGCTTGCCTGGCGGGGGGACGAACACCGGGGAGCTGTTTTTT. The genes are TRBV5-1 and TRBJ2-2, with 8 nucleotides matching TRBD2. V lost 1 base to trimming and J lost 0 bases; unmatched junction nucleotides: 5. CDR3 length: 17 residues. Germline CDR1 is SGHRS and CDR2 is YFSETQ. Supplemented by reference TRBV5-1 and TRBJ2-2, the full variable domain reads KAGVTQTPRYLIKTRGQQVTLSCSPISGHRSVSWYQQTPGQGLQFLFEYFSETQRNKGNFPGRFSGRQFSNSRSEMNVSTLELGDSALYLCASSLPGGGTNTGELFFGEGSRLTVL.

The V gene is TRBV6-5, the J gene TRBJ2-2; D uncertain. Germline CDR1 MNHEY, CDR2 SVGAGI. The CDR3 contains 12 residues. V lost 6 bases and J 6 bases, leaving 8 bases between the germline ends. The CDR3 DNA sequence: TGTGCCAGCAGGCGGCAGTCCGGGGAGCTGTTTTTT. This encodes CASRRQSGELFF.

The genes are TRBV18 and TRBJ2-7; 11 positions match TRBD1. The CDR3 totals 15 residues. Losses at the gene ends were 6 bases for V and 3 bases for J; bases not matched to a gene: 7. Germline assignment: CDR1 KGHSH and CDR2 LQKENI. This CDR3 reads CASSQGTGGIYEQYF. The CDR3 region has the DNA TGTGCCAGCTCCCAAGGGACAGGGGGAATCTACGAGCAGTACTTC.

This clone appeared a single time. The chain recombines TRBV6-5 with TRBJ2-2, with 7 bases fitting TRBD1. The CDR3 is made up of 13 amino acids. CDR1 is MNHEY and CDR2 is SVGAGI in the germline V gene. The V gene end was trimmed by 6 bases and the J gene end by 4 bases; junction bases not matched to a gene: 2. CDR3 bases: TGTGCCAGCAGCAGACAGGGCACCGGGGAGCTGTTTTTT. It yields the protein CASSRQGTGELFF.

This rearrangement joins TRBV28 to TRBJ2-7; 7 bases align to TRBD1. The junction had 6 bases not matched to a gene; V was cut back by 3 bases and J by 4 bases. Germline CDR1 is MDHEN and CDR2 is SYDVKM. The length of the CDR3 is 14 residues. The CDR3 DNA reads as TGTGCCAGCAGTTTGACAGGGAGAGCTTACGAGCAGTACTTC. It specifies CASSLTGRAYEQYF.

Regarding this clone: The same CDR3 arises from other DNA sequences in this sample as well. The V gene is TRBV2, the J gene TRBJ1-5; tentative D call: TRBD1 (6 bases). Trimming shortened V by 6 bases and J by 2 bases, and 11 bases separated the two germline ends. CDR1 is SNHLY and CDR2 is FYNNEI in the germline V gene. This CDR3 is built from 14 residues. CDR3 sequence reads: CASSGGGGNQPQHF. The CDR3 nucleotides are TGTGCCAGCAGCGGAGGGGGGGGCAATCAGCCCCAGCATTTT.

The rearrangement joins TRBV28 to TRBJ2-5, with TRBD1 identical over 9 bases. CDR1 and CDR2 from the germline V gene are MDHEN and SYDVKM. The V gene end was trimmed by 2 bases and the J gene end by 5 bases; junction bases not matched to a gene: 6. The CDR3 totals 15 residues. The DNA for the CDR3 is TGTGCCAGCAGTTTACGACAGGGGGTACGGGAGACCCAGTACTTC. It yields the protein CASSLRQGVRETQYF.

The V gene is TRBV5-1, the J gene TRBJ1-3; TRBD1 matches at 7 bases. Germline values: CDR1 SGHRS, CDR2 YFSETQ. J lost 2 bases, V lost 0 bases, and 2 bases had no gene match. CDR3 size: 15 residues. The CDR3 bases are TGCGCCAGCAGCTTGGAAGGGGGCACTGGAAACACCATATATTTT. Protein: CASSLEGGTGNTIYF. The variable domain in full, completed from reference TRBV5-1 and TRBJ1-3, reads KAGVTQTPRYLIKTRGQQVTLSCSPISGHRSVSWYQQTPGQGLQFLFEYFSETQRNKGNFPGRFSGRQFSNSRSEMNVSTLELGDSALYLCASSLEGGTGNTIYFGEGSWLTVV.

The CDR3 spells CASSSGQVGNTIYF. The CDR3 nucleotides read TGTGCCAGCAGCAGCGGACAGGTCGGAAACACCATATATTTT. V gene TRBV5-8 combines with J gene TRBJ1-3, with 7 bases that match TRBD1. The CDR3 totals 14 residues. CDR1 is SGHTS and CDR2 is YDEGEE in the germline V gene. The V segment lost 4 bases and the J segment 4 bases; nucleotides outside the gene matches: 5.

This rearrangement joins TRBV24-1 to TRBJ2-5; D perhaps matches TRBD2 (5 bases). The CDR3 is 13 amino acids. V dropped 3 bases and J dropped 7 bases, with 11 bases sitting between them. Germline CDR1 and CDR2: KGHDR and SFDVKD. CDR3 coding DNA: TGTGCCACCAGTGATCCCTTTCGGGGGACCCAGTACTTC. It is translated as CATSDPFRGTQYF.

This clone was found once. This chain uses TRBV29-1 with TRBJ2-4; tentatively, D is TRBD2 (6 bases). V gave up 0 bases and J gave up 8 bases, with 14 bases separating them. The CDR3 extends over 14 amino acids. Germline V lookup: CDR1 SQVTM, CDR2 ANQGSEA. The CDR3 loop is CSVEESGGGHIQYF. DNA of the CDR3: TGCAGCGTTGAAGAGTCCGGGGGTGGTCACATTCAGTACTTC.

This clone has only one observation. V gene TRBV19 combines with J gene TRBJ2-7, with 10 nucleotides matching TRBD2. The CDR3 loop spans 15 amino acids. The J segment lost 0 bases and the V segment lost 5 bases, leaving 4 bases of the junction unmatched. Germline CDR1 reads LNHDA; CDR2 reads SQIVND (reference sequence). Here the CDR3 DNA reads TGTGCCAGTAGTTTACTAGCGGGGCCCTCCTACGAGCAGTACTTC. Translating gives CASSLLAGPSYEQYF. Drawing the rest from reference TRBV19 and TRBJ2-7, the complete variable domain is DGGITQSPKYLFRKEGQNVTLSCEQNLNHDAMYWYRQDPGQGLRLIYYSQIVNDFQKGDIAEGYSVSREKKESFPLTVTSAQKNPTAFYLCASSLLAGPSYEQYFGPGTRLTVT.

This chain links TRBV3-1 (or the pseudogene TRBV3-2) with TRBJ1-6, with D perhaps matching TRBD1 (6 bases). V was shortened by 3 bases and J by 6 bases, with 12 bases between the two germline ends. This CDR3 region has 15 residues. Germline loops: CDR1 LGHDT, CDR2 YNNKEL (reference sequence). The CDR3 spells CASSHESRGNSPLHF. In DNA form, the CDR3 reads TGTGCCAGCAGCCATGAGTCCAGGGGTAATTCACCCCTCCACTTT.

The J gene is TRBJ2-2, the V gene TRBV4-1; 11 bases are a match to TRBD2. This CDR3 comprises 18 residues. With 3 bases clipped from V and 3 bases from J, the junction kept 9 bases outside the gene matches. Per germline, CDR1 MGHRA and CDR2 YSYEKL. Written as DNA, the CDR3 is TGCGCCAGCAGCCATACCTCCCAGACTAGCGGGGACACCGGGGAGCTGTTTTTT. Translation: CASSHTSQTSGDTGELFF.

This clone has only one observation. The CDR3 DNA is TGTGCCAGCAGAGAAGGCGGGGCAGATACGCAGTATTTT. This encodes CASREGGADTQYF. This chain links TRBV7-2 with TRBJ2-3; D perhaps matches TRBD2 (6 bases). Trimming shortened V by 6 bases and J by 4 bases, and 11 bases separated the two germline ends. Germline V gives CDR1 SGHTA, CDR2 FQGNSA. There are 13 residues in the CDR3.

The sample holds many counts of this clone. The rearrangement uses TRBV18 and TRBJ1-5; 7 bases agree with TRBD1. This CDR3 contains 12 residues. The V segment lost 6 bases and the J segment 15 bases; nucleotides outside the gene matches: 11. Germline-derived CDR1 and CDR2 are KGHSH and LQKENI. CDR3 region: CASSPGGDSPHF. The CDR3 DNA reads TGTGCCAGCTCGCCCGGCGGGGACAGCCCGCATTTT.

The gene calls are TRBV19 and TRBJ2-6, with TRBD1 matching over 9 bases. This CDR3 is built from 17 residues. After removal of 5 bases from V and 2 bases from J, the junction contained 7 bases not matched to a gene. Germline lookup yields CDR1 LNHDA and CDR2 SQIVND (reference sequence). The CDR3 spells CASSWAGTGTGANVLTF. CDR3 nucleotides: TGTGCCAGTAGTTGGGCCGGGACAGGGACTGGGGCCAACGTCCTGACTTTC.

This chain joins TRBV7-9 and TRBJ2-2; D possibly corresponds to TRBD1 (6 bases). The CDR3 consists of 15 residues. Germline lookup yields CDR1 SEHNR and CDR2 FQNEAQ (reference sequence). V gave up 3 bases and J gave up 0 bases, with 8 bases separating them. The CDR3 spells CASSLTGTNTGELFF. The CDR3 region has the DNA TGTGCCAGCAGCTTGACAGGCACGAACACCGGGGAGCTGTTTTTT.

This rearrangement joins TRBV4-1 to TRBJ2-7; TRBD2 is a possible D gene (6 bases). The CDR3 loop spans 17 amino acids. Trimming stripped 3 bases from V and 0 bases from J, with 18 bases between. Germline CDR1 reads MGHRA; CDR2 reads YSYEKL. For the CDR3, the DNA is TGCGCCAGCAGCCACCCTAGGCTCGGGGGAAGCTCCTACGAGCAGTACTTC. It specifies CASSHPRLGGSSYEQYF.

The J gene is TRBJ1-5, the V gene TRBV11-2; maybe TRBD1 (5 bases). CDR1 is SGHAT and CDR2 is FQNNGV in the germline V gene. This CDR3 is 14 amino acids long. Trimming took off 4 bases at V and 3 bases at J, with 10 bases between the two ends. The CDR3 region is CASSSGHDNQPQHF. CDR3 bases: TGTGCCAGCAGCTCCGGACACGACAATCAGCCCCAGCATTTT.

This clone was observed a single time. CDR3 sequence: CATSRPHPIGSEKLFF. The CDR3 coding sequence is TGTGCCACCAGCAGACCGCACCCGATAGGGAGTGAAAAACTGTTTTTT. The chain combines TRBV15 with TRBJ1-4; no clear D gene. Trimming took 2 bases from V and 7 from J, leaving 17 bases between them. The CDR3 totals 16 residues. CDR1 and CDR2 from the germline V gene are LNHNV and YYDKDF (reference sequence).

The V call is TRBV9, the J call TRBJ2-1; 9 nucleotides align to TRBD2. There are 17 residues in the CDR3. With 4 bases clipped from V and 7 bases from J, the junction kept 15 bases outside the gene matches. CDR1 is SGDLS, CDR2 YYNGEE, per germline. This CDR3 reads CASSTPRGGAILNEQFF. In DNA, the CDR3 is TGTGCCAGCAGCACCCCCCGCGGGGGGGCCATTCTTAATGAGCAGTTCTTC.

The table lists this clone with a few counts. The gene calls are TRBV19 and TRBJ2-5; 9 nucleotides match TRBD2. The CDR3 loop spans 20 amino acids. The V gene's germline CDR1 is LNHDA and CDR2 SQIVND (reference sequence). V lost 4 bases and J lost 2; bases outside the gene matches: 20. The CDR3 DNA reads as TGTGCCAGTAGTAAAGTAGCGGTCGCGGGAGGGGGCCCCCCACAAGAGACCCAGTACTTC. Protein product: CASSKVAVAGGGPPQETQYF.

CDR3 coding DNA: TGTGCCAGTAGTACCCCGGGAGGGAGAGACACAGATACGCAGTATTTT. It encodes CASSTPGGRDTDTQYF. The chain joins TRBV19 to TRBJ2-3; 8 bases agree with TRBD2. The CDR3 contains 16 residues. The junction had 8 bases not matched to a gene; V was cut back by 4 bases and J by 2 bases. Germline V CDR1 and CDR2: LNHDA, SQIVND (reference sequence).

V is TRBV5-1 and J is TRBJ1-6, with TRBD1 matching over 8 bases. Germline CDR1 is SGHRS and CDR2 is YFSETQ. Trimming removed 4 bases from V and 10 bases from J; junction bases left unmatched: 10. CDR3 length: 15 amino acids. CDR3 residues: CASSRDPQGGSPLHF. The CDR3 coding sequence is TGCGCCAGCAGCCGGGATCCACAGGGGGGCTCACCCCTCCACTTT.